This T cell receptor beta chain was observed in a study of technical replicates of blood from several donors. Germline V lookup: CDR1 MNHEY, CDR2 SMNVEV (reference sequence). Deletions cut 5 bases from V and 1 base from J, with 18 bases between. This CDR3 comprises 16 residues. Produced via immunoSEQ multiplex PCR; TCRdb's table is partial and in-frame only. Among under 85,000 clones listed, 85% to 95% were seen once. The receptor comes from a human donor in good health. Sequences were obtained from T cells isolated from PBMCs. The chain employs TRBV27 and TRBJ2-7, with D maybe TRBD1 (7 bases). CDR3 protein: CASSPEGASVSYEQYF. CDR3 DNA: TGTGCCAGCAGTCCAGAGGGGGCTAGCGTATCCTACGAGCAGTACTTC.